Sequencing of this TCR beta chain was carried out in a study of shared clonotypes between healthy human individuals. Every subset's genomic DNA went evenly onto several immunoSEQ plates. Produced via immunoSEQ multiplex PCR; TCRdb's table is partial and in-frame only. This sample has about 1 million clones; roughly 70% occur once, and the top ten carry over 1.3%. In germline, CDR1 is SNHLY, CDR2 FYNNEI. CDR3 length: 15 residues. J lost 0 bases, V lost 5 bases, and 5 bases had no gene match. Comment on this clone: Its cognate antigen is unknown.

Study-wide results and limits: All-four-donor shared clonotypes had higher generation probabilities than non-shared clonotypes did.

Sequencing was carried out using memory CD4+ T cells sorted from blood. Subset of the sample: CD45RA-negative fraction. The rearrangement uses TRBV2 and TRBJ2-3; 7 nucleotides align to TRBD1. The source is a man between 18 and 29 years old in good health. In DNA form, the CDR3 reads TGTGCCAGCAGTCCAACAGGGGTTAGCACAGATACGCAGTATTTT. It is translated as CASSPTGVSTDTQYF.